This T cell receptor (beta chain) emerged from a study of CD4 T cells in relation to SARS-CoV-2 and coronaviruses. Method: immunoSEQ multiplex PCR; TCRdb's copy keeps in-frame clones and lacks some. The sample carries tens of thousands of clones, 88% recorded once. Findings and limits, study-wide: The cross-reactivity analysis covered only spike protein, not other viral proteins. Pre-pandemic and post-infection samples never came from the same donor.

In germline, CDR1 is MGHRA, CDR2 YSYEKL. The CDR3 loop spans 12 amino acids. With 0 bases removed from V and 9 bases from J, the gap between germline ends came to 7 bases. Regarding this clone: Its antigen is unknown.

Sequenced input: memory CD4+ T cells from PBMCs. This chain links TRBV4-1 with TRBJ2-3, with D hard to call. This TCR derives from an adult with COVID-19. CDR3 sequence (DNA): TGCGCCAGCAGCCAAGACCCCCCCACGCAGTATTTT. Translating gives CASSQDPPTQYF.